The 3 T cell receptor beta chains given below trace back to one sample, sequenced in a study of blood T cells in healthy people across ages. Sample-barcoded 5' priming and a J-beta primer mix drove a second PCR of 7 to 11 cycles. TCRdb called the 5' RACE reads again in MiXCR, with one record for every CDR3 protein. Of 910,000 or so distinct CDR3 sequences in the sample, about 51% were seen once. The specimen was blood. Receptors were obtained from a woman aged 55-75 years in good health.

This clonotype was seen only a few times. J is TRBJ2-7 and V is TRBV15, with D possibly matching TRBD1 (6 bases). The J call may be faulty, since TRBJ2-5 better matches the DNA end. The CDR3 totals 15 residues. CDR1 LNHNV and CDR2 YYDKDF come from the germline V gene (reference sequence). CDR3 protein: CATSRVPGQQETQYF. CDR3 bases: TGTGCCACCAGCAGAGTACCGGGACAACAGGAGACCCAGTACTTC.

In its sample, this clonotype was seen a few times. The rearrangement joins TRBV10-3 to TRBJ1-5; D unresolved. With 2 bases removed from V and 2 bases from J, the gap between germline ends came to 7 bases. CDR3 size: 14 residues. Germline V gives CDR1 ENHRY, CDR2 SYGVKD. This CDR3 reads CAISENTGNQPQHF. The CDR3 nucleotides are TGTGCCATCAGTGAGAACACAGGCAATCAGCCCCAGCATTTT.

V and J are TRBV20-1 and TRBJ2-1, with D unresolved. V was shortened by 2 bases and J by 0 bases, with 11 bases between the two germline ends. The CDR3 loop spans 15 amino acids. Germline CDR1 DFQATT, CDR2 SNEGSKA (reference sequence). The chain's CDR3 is CSARPYPSSYNEQFF. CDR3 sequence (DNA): TGCAGTGCTAGACCGTACCCCAGCTCCTACAATGAGCAGTTCTTC.